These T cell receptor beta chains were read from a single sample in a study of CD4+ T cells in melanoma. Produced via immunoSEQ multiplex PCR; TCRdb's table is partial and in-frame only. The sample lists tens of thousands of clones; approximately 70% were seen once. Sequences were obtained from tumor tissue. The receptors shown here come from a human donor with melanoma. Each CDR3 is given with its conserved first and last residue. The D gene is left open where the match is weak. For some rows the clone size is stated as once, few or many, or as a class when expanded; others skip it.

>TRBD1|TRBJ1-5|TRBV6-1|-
CASRDRTVRNQPQHF
TGTGCCAGCAGGGACAGGACTGTTCGCAATCAGCCCCAGCATTTT
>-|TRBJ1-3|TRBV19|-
CASSAGDSGNTIYF
TGTGCCAGTAGCGCAGGGGACTCCGGAAACACCATATATTTT
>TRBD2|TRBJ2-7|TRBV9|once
CASSPGGGVAYEQYF
TGTGCCAGCAGTCCCGGGGGAGGGGTTGCCTACGAGCAGTACTTC
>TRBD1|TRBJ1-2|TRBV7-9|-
CASSRAGTVSF
TGTGCCAGCAGCCGAGCCGGGACAGTCAGCTTC
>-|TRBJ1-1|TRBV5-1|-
CASSLRLNTEAFF
TGCGCCAGCAGCTTGAGGCTGAACACTGAAGCTTTCTTT
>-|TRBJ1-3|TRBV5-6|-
CASSFVGSGNTIYF
TGTGCCAGCAGTTTTGTTGGGTCCGGAAACACCATATATTTT
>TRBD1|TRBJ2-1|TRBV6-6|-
CASSSRDRGLYEQFF
TGTGCCAGCAGTTCCCGGGACAGGGGGCTCTATGAGCAGTTCTTC
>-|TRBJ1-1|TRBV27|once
CASRVNGGPYTEAFF
TGTGCCAGCAGAGTAAACGGGGGCCCGTACACTGAAGCTTTCTTT
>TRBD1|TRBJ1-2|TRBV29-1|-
CSVVGTDGYTF
TGCAGCGTAGTCGGGACAGACGGCTACACCTTC
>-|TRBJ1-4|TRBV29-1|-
CSVGVTGEKLFF
TGCAGCGTTGGAGTGACAGGTGAAAAACTGTTTTTT
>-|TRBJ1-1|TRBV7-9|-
CASSLGTPEAFF
TGTGCCAGCAGCTTAGGGACACCTGAAGCTTTCTTT
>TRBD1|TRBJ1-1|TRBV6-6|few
CASRTGMNTEAFF
TGTGCCAGCAGGACAGGGATGAACACTGAAGCTTTCTTT
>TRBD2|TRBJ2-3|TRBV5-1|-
CASSGGTSGRTDTQYF
TGCGCCAGCAGCGGCGGGACTAGCGGGCGCACAGATACGCAGTATTTT
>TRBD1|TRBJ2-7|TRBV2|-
CASSAGQFYSYEQYF
TGTGCCAGCAGTGCGGGACAGTTCTACTCCTACGAGCAGTACTTC
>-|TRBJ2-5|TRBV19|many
CASSPSQETQYF
TGTGCCAGTAGCCCCTCCCAAGAGACCCAGTACTTC
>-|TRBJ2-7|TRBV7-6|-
CASRPLLSTRYEQYF
TGTGCCAGCAGGCCGCTTCTCAGCACCCGGTACGAGCAGTACTTC
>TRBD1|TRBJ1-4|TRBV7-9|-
CASSGMPKDRWDEKLFF
TGTGCCAGCAGCGGAATGCCAAAGGACAGGTGGGATGAAAAACTGTTTTTT
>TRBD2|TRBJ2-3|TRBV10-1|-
CASSESPGLADTQYF
TGCGCCAGCAGTGAGTCCCCGGGACTAGCAGATACGCAGTATTTT
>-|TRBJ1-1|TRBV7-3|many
CASSLTMNTEAFF
TGTGCCAGCAGCTTAACCATGAACACTGAAGCTTTCTTT
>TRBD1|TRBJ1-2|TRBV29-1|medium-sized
CSVVKNPGTGKWDGYTF
TGCAGCGTTGTAAAGAACCCCGGGACAGGGAAATGGGATGGCTACACCTTC
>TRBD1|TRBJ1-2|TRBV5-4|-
CASSQETWTGKGYTF
TGCGCCAGCAGCCAAGAGACGTGGACAGGGAAGGGCTACACCTTC
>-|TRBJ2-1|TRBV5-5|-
CASSLDGGSYNEQFF
TGTGCCAGCAGCTTGGATGGGGGCTCCTACAATGAGCAGTTCTTC
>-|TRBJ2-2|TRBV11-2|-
CASGRSRGVNTGELFF
TGTGCCAGCGGCCGGTCCCGGGGAGTGAACACCGGGGAGCTGTTTTTT
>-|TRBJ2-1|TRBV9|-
CASSPGPYNEQFF
TGTGCCAGCAGCCCGGGACCCTACAATGAGCAGTTCTTC
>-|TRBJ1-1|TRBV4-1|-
CASSQDHVFPEAFF
TGCGCCAGCAGCCAAGATCATGTTTTCCCTGAAGCTTTCTTT
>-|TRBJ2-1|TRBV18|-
CASSSGGVNEQFF
TGTGCCAGCTCATCAGGAGGTGTAAATGAGCAGTTCTTC
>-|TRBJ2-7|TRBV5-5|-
CASSLWPGPTYEQYF
TGTGCCAGCAGCTTATGGCCAGGGCCGACCTACGAGCAGTACTTC
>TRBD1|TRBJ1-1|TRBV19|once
CASSTRDRMNTEAFF
TGTGCCAGTAGTACTCGGGACAGGATGAACACTGAAGCTTTCTTT
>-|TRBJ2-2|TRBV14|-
CASWGSGSGGELFF
TGTGCCAGCTGGGGATCCGGAAGCGGCGGGGAGCTGTTTTTT
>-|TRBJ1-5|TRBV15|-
CATSRDPQSLQPQHF
TGTGCCACCAGCAGAGATCCGCAAAGTTTGCAGCCCCAGCATTTT
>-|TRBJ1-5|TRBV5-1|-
CASSPDGFGDQPQHF
TGCGCCAGCAGCCCGGATGGGTTTGGGGATCAGCCCCAGCATTTT
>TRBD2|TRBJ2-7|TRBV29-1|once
CSVEVRGEGYEQYF
TGCAGCGTTGAAGTACGGGGGGAAGGGTACGAGCAGTACTTC
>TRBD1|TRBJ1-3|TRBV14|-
CASSPLYQGATGNTIYF
TGTGCCAGCAGCCCGCTCTATCAGGGGGCTACAGGAAACACCATATATTTT
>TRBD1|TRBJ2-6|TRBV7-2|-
CASSFGTGGSGANVLTF
TGTGCCAGCAGCTTTGGGACAGGGGGCTCTGGGGCCAACGTCCTGACTTTC